This T cell receptor beta chain originates from a study of cytomegalovirus exposure and HLA in healthy donors. Clones were read by immunoSEQ multiplex PCR, and TCRdb kept only the in-frame ones, dropping some. The top ten clones hold 3% to 4.5% of a sample with tens of thousands of clones, more than 85% of them seen once. The CDR3 length is 14 residues. Germline loops: CDR1 MNHEY, CDR2 SVGAGI. Losses at the gene ends were 6 bases for V and 3 bases for J; bases not matched to a gene: 6. This clonotype was sampled from a woman in her 30s in good health and CMV-seronegative. Material: PBMCs. This chain uses TRBV6-5 with TRBJ2-3, with 7 bases lining up with TRBD2. The CDR3 nucleotides are TGTGCCAGCAGGGGAGGGTCTTGGACAGATACGCAGTATTTT. Its translation is CASRGGSWTDTQYF.